The 13 T cell receptor beta chains below come from one sample, sequenced in a study of blood T cell repertoires in COVID-19. TCRdb's copy holds only in-frame clones and misses some; the assay was immunoSEQ multiplex PCR. The sample lists about 170,000 clones; roughly 85% were seen once. The sequenced sample was peripheral blood. The source is a human donor with acute or convalescent COVID-19. The donor label of this sample is uncertain.

The chain joins TRBV24-1 to TRBJ1-5; 8 positions agree with TRBD1. Germline CDR1 is KGHDR and CDR2 is SFDVKD. CDR3 length equals 15 residues. The V and J ends lost 3 bases and 3 bases, in that order; junction bases with no gene match: 3. CDR3 in DNA: TGTGCCACCAGTGATGCGGGACAGGACAATCAGCCCCAGCATTTT. As protein: CATSDAGQDNQPQHF.

CDR3 bases: TGTGCCAGCAGCTCCCGAGAGACTAGCGGGGGCAATGAGCAGTTCTTC. Encoded protein: CASSSRETSGGNEQFF. J is TRBJ2-1 and V is TRBV7-9, with TRBD2 identical over 12 bases. Trimming cost V 4 bases and J 6 bases; bases outside gene matches: 7. Germline V gene lookup returns CDR1 SEHNR and CDR2 FQNEAQ (reference sequence). CDR3 size: 16 residues.

V usage is TRBV5-4 and J usage is TRBJ1-1; the match to TRBD1 covers 9 bases. This CDR3 contains 15 residues. Looked up from germline, CDR1 is SGHNT and CDR2 is YYREEE (reference sequence). Trimming removed 4 bases from V and 2 bases from J; junction bases left unmatched: 6. The chain's CDR3 is CASSTNRGLNTEAFF. CDR3 nucleotides: TGTGCCAGCAGCACCAACAGGGGGCTCAACACTGAAGCTTTCTTT. The variable domain in full, with the rest retrieved from reference TRBV5-4 and TRBJ1-1, is ETGVTQSPTHLIKTRGQQVTLRCSSQSGHNTVSWYQQALGQGPQFIFQYYREEENGRGNFPPRFSGLQFPNYSSELNVNALELDDSALYLCASSTNRGLNTEAFFGQGTRLTVV.

V usage is TRBV18 and J usage is TRBJ1-1, with 8 bases identical to TRBD1. The germline CDR1 and CDR2 sequences are KGHSH and LQKENI. J was trimmed by 5 bases and V by 3 bases; bases with no gene match: 14. The CDR3 runs to 17 residues. The CDR3 region is CASSPNLLQGVPTEAFF. The CDR3 bases are TGTGCCAGCTCACCCAACCTATTACAGGGGGTACCGACTGAAGCTTTCTTT.

V usage is TRBV7-2 and J usage is TRBJ1-3, with TRBD1 matching over 8 bases. V dropped 0 bases and J dropped 4; count of bases not matched to a gene: 2. This CDR3 has 15 amino acids. In germline, CDR1 is SGHTA, CDR2 FQGNSA. Here the CDR3 reads CASSLASGGGNTIYF. As DNA, the CDR3 is TGTGCCAGCAGCTTAGCCTCAGGGGGCGGAAACACCATATATTTT.

The chain has TRBV3-1 (or the pseudogene TRBV3-2) and TRBJ2-2, with 8 nucleotides matching TRBD1. The CDR3 contains 14 residues. CDR1 and CDR2 (germline): LGHDT, YNNKEL (reference sequence). Trimming cost V 1 base and J 8 bases; bases outside gene matches: 3. In DNA, the CDR3 is TGTGCCAGCAGCCAAGGAACAGGGGGTGGGGAGCTGTTTTTT. Translated, it gives CASSQGTGGGELFF.

This clone was seen a single time. The gene calls are TRBV27 and TRBJ2-7; a weak D match, TRBD2 (5 bases). The CDR3 runs to 14 residues. Trimming left V 2 bases short and J 0 bases short, with 8 bases between. Germline V lookup: CDR1 MNHEY, CDR2 SMNVEV (reference sequence). CDR3 in amino acids: CASSLVGSSYEQYF. CDR3 DNA sequence: TGTGCCAGCAGTTTAGTAGGGAGCTCCTACGAGCAGTACTTC.

This chain uses TRBV5-4 with TRBJ2-7; no reliable D call. CDR3 length equals 15 residues. Germline V CDR1 and CDR2: SGHNT, YYREEE (reference sequence). V was trimmed by 0 bases and J by 1 base, leaving 11 bases between them. The CDR3 DNA follows: TGTGCCAGCAGCTTGGACCTAGGTAGGTCCTACGAGCAGTACTTC. Encoded protein: CASSLDLGRSYEQYF.

This clone showed up just once. The rearrangement joins TRBV4-2 to TRBJ2-3; D is ambiguous. Germline V lookup: CDR1 LGHNA, CDR2 YNFKEQ. CDR3 length: 15 residues. The ends were cut back, 0 bases at V and 2 bases at J, with 9 bases in the middle. The CDR3 protein is CASSQEVAVTDTQYF. The CDR3 nucleotides read TGTGCCAGCAGCCAAGAGGTAGCCGTCACAGATACGCAGTATTTT.

The J gene is TRBJ2-2, the V gene TRBV18; 9 bases line up with TRBD1. CDR3 length equals 17 residues. Germline V lookup: CDR1 KGHSH, CDR2 LQKENI. Unmatched junction bases numbered 8, after V lost 3 bases and J lost 3 bases. Here the CDR3 DNA reads TGTGCCAGCTCACCTCAACAGGGGGCAACGGACACCGGGGAGCTGTTTTTT. Translating gives CASSPQQGATDTGELFF.

The rearrangement joins TRBV2 to TRBJ2-7, with D possibly TRBD1 on 6 matching bases. V lost 3 bases to trimming and J lost 1 base, with 13 bases between them. Germline V gene data show CDR1 as SNHLY and CDR2 as FYNNEI. The CDR3 totals 15 residues. In DNA, the CDR3 is TGTGCCAGCAGTGATGTGGCAGGGGCGTCCTACGAGCAGTACTTC. Residues: CASSDVAGASYEQYF.

The rearrangement links TRBV6-4 to TRBJ1-4; D is unclear. Trimming took 4 bases from V and 6 from J, leaving 12 bases between them. Per germline, CDR1 MRHNA and CDR2 SNTAGT. The CDR3 has 14 amino acids. CDR3 protein: CASSVSGLDEKLFF. The CDR3 DNA is TGTGCCAGCAGTGTATCGGGATTGGATGAAAAACTGTTTTTT.

The chain is built from TRBV24-1 and TRBJ1-1; weak D call: TRBD1 (5 bases). Trimming took 2 bases from V and 3 from J, leaving 18 bases between them. This CDR3 is built from 17 residues. Germline V gives CDR1 KGHDR, CDR2 SFDVKD. CDR3 loop: CATSDSRAHQRDTEAFF. The CDR3 DNA reads as TGTGCCACCAGTGATTCCAGGGCCCATCAGCGGGACACTGAAGCTTTCTTT.